Listed below are T cell receptor beta chains from one sample, sequenced in a study of regulatory and conventional T cells in RAG deficiency. TCRdb keeps only in-frame clones here, not all; method: immunoSEQ multiplex PCR. The table lists under 25,000 clones, 87% of them singletons. This sample also appeared in a second study, on regulatory T cells.

The specimen sequenced was Tregs sorted from blood. The receptor source for this set is a human donor in good health. The CDR3 runs from the conserved cysteine through the conserved F or W. The D gene is left open where the match is weak. Not all rows give a size; the values are once, few, many and, for expanded clones, a class.

j_gene | d_gene | v_gene | len | abundance | CDR3aa | CDR3nt
TRBJ2-7 | TRBD1 | TRBV15 | 15 | NA | CATSRPSTGSHEQYF | TGTGCCACCAGCAGACCTTCGACAGGGTCCCACGAGCAGTACTTC
TRBJ1-2 | NA | TRBV6-5 | 14 | NA | CASSGVRANYGYTF | TGTGCCAGCAGTGGGGTCAGAGCTAACTATGGCTACACCTTC
TRBJ2-7 | TRBD2 | TRBV30 | 13 | NA | CALSGANRWEQYF | TGTGCCTTGAGCGGGGCCAATCGGTGGGAGCAGTACTTC
TRBJ2-7 | NA | TRBV5-1 | 14 | NA | CASSLAGSNYEQYF | TGCGCCAGCAGCTTGGCGGGTAGTAATTACGAGCAGTACTTC
TRBJ2-1 | TRBD1 | TRBV5-1 | 15 | NA | CASSLVQGARGEQFF | TGCGCCAGCAGCTTGGTACAGGGGGCGCGAGGTGAGCAGTTCTTC
TRBJ1-1 | NA | TRBV19 | 12 | NA | CASRRTVTEAFF | TGTGCCAGTAGGAGGACGGTCACTGAAGCTTTCTTT
TRBJ2-1 | TRBD2 | TRBV2 | 15 | NA | CASREAGGPYNEQFF | TGTGCCAGCAGGGAAGCGGGGGGCCCCTACAATGAGCAGTTCTTC
TRBJ1-5 | TRBD1 | TRBV7-8 | 16 | NA | CASTEFRQGGNQPQHF | TGTGCCAGCACCGAATTCCGACAGGGAGGCAATCAGCCCCAGCATTTT
TRBJ1-4 | NA | TRBV21-1 | 15 | NA | CASSINARRGEKLFF | TGTGCCAGCAGCATTAATGCCCGGCGGGGTGAAAAACTGTTTTTT
TRBJ1-6 | TRBD1 | TRBV7-3 | 17 | NA | CASSLNRGSIVPSPLHF | TGTGCCAGCAGCTTAAACAGGGGCAGCATCGTTCCTTCACCCCTCCACTTT
TRBJ2-7 | TRBD2 | TRBV29-1 | 13 | NA | CSAQGLARYEQYF | TGCAGCGCCCAAGGACTAGCGAGGTACGAGCAGTACTTC
TRBJ1-6 | NA | TRBV19 | 17 | NA | CASSNRRRGVDNSPLHF | TGTGCCAGTAGTAATAGGCGAAGGGGGGTAGATAATTCACCCCTCCACTTT
TRBJ1-4 | NA | TRBV5-6 | 15 | NA | CASSLQRLGNEKLFF | TGTGCCAGCAGCTTACAGCGGTTGGGAAATGAAAAACTGTTTTTT
TRBJ1-6 | NA | TRBV5-1 | 14 | medium-sized | CASNPGRLNSPLHF | TGCGCCAGCAATCCGGGACGGCTGAATTCACCCCTCCACTTT
TRBJ2-1 | NA | TRBV14 | 13 | NA | CASSSLAGIEQFF | TGTGCCAGCAGCTCGTTGGCGGGAATTGAGCAGTTCTTC
TRBJ2-5 | NA | TRBV7-9 | 15 | NA | CASSLELVHQETQYF | TGTGCCAGCAGCTTAGAGTTGGTACATCAAGAGACCCAGTACTTC
TRBJ1-4 | TRBD1 | TRBV19 | 15 | NA | CASSIVRTGDEKLFF | TGTGCCAGTAGTATTGTTAGGACAGGGGATGAAAAACTGTTTTTT
TRBJ2-3 | NA | TRBV6-1 | 14 | NA | CASSKGPSTDTQYF | TGTGCCAGCTCGAAGGGGCCAAGCACAGATACGCAGTATTTT
TRBJ1-6 | NA | TRBV6-5 | 15 | NA | CASIEQSSYNSPLHF | TGTGCCAGCATCGAACAGAGCTCCTATAATTCACCCCTCCACTTT
TRBJ1-2 | NA | TRBV5-6 | 12 | NA | CASSLLGVFATF | TGTGCCAGCAGCTTGTTGGGGGTTTTCGCCACCTTC